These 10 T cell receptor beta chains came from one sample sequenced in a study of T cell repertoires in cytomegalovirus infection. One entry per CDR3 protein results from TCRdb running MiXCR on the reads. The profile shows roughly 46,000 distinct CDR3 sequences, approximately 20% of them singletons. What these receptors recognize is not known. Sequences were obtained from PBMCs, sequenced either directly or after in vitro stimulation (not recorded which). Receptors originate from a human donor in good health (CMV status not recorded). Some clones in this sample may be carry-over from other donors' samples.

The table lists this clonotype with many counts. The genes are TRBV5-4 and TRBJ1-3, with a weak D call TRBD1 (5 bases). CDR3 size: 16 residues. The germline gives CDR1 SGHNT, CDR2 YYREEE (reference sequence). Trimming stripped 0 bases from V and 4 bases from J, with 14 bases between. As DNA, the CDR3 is TGTGCCAGCAGCTTGGTGCCAGGGCGAAGAGGAAACACCATATATTTT. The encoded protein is CASSLVPGRRGNTIYF.

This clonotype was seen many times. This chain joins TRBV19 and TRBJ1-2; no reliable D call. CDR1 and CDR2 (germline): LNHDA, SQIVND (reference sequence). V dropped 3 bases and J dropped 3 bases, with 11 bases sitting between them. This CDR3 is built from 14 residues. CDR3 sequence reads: CASSIGRNHYGYTF. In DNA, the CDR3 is TGTGCCAGTAGTATTGGCAGAAATCACTATGGCTACACCTTC. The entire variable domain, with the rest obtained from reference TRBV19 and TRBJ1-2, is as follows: DGGITQSPKYLFRKEGQNVTLSCEQNLNHDAMYWYRQDPGQGLRLIYYSQIVNDFQKGDIAEGYSVSREKKESFPLTVTSAQKNPTAFYLCASSIGRNHYGYTFGSGTRLTVV.

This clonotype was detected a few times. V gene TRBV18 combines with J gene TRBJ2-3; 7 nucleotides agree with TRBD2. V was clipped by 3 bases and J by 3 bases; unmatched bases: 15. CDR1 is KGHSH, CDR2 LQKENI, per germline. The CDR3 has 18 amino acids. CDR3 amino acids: CASSPRLASGLGTDTQYF. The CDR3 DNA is TGTGCCAGCTCACCCCGACTAGCATCAGGTCTCGGGACAGATACGCAGTATTTT.

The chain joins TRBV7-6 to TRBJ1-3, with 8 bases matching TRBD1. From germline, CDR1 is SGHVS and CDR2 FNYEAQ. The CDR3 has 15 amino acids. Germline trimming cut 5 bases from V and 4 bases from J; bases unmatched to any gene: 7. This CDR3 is CASSRETGVGNTIYF. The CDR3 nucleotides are TGTGCCAGCAGCCGTGAGACAGGGGTAGGAAACACCATATATTTT.

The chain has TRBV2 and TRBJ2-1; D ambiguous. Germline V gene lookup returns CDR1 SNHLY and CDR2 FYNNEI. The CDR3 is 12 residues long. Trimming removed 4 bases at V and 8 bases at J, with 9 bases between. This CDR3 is CASSVSGDEQFF. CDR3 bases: TGTGCCAGCAGTGTTAGTGGTGATGAGCAGTTCTTC.

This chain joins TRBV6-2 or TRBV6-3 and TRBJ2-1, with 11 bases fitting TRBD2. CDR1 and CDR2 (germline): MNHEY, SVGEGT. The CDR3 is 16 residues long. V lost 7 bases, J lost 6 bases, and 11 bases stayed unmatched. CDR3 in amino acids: CASTIEGLADRNEQFF. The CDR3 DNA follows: TGTGCCAGCACTATAGAGGGACTAGCGGACCGCAATGAGCAGTTCTTC.

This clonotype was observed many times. The CDR3 is CASSTGLAGRGNEQFF. The CDR3 nucleotides are TGTGCCAGCAGCACCGGACTAGCGGGGAGGGGCAATGAGCAGTTCTTC. The V gene is TRBV11-1, the J gene TRBJ2-1; 12 bases match TRBD2. CDR1 and CDR2 (germline): SGHAT, FQDESV (reference sequence). V lost 5 bases to trimming and J lost 6 bases; unmatched junction nucleotides: 8. The CDR3 is 16 residues long.

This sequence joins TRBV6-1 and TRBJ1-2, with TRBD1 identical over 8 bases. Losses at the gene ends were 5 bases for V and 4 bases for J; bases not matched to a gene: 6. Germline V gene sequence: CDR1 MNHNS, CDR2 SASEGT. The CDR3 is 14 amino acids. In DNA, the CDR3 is TGTGCCAGCAGTTGGACAGGGCACCTCTATGGCTACACCTTC. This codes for CASSWTGHLYGYTF.

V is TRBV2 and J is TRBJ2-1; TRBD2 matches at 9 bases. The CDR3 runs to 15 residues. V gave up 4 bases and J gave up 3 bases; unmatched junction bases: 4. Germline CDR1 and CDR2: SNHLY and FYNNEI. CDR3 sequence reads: CASSVEAGGYNEQFF. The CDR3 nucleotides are TGTGCCAGCAGTGTCGAAGCGGGGGGCTACAATGAGCAGTTCTTC.

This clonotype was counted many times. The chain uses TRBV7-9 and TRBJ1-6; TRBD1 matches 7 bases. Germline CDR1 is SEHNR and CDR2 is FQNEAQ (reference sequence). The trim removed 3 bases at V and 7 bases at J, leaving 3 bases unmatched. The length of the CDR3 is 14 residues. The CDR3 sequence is CASSLGQPNSPLHF. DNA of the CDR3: TGTGCCAGCAGCTTGGGACAGCCCAATTCACCCCTCCACTTT.